The entry that follows covers one T cell receptor beta chain sequence. Using immunoSEQ multiplex PCR, the repertoire was profiled, and TCRdb retains in-frame clones only, with some absent. The sample lists 80,000 or so clones, over 85% occurring once. This CDR3 region has 14 residues. Trimming removed 0 bases at V and 0 bases at J, with 7 bases between. Germline V CDR1 and CDR2: SGDLS, YYNGEE. The data are from a study of control samples from healthy donors and cancer patients. The sequencing input was blood. This TCR came from a man aged 50 to 59 in good health. The rearrangement links TRBV9 to TRBJ2-7; unclear D gene. CDR3 loop: CASSVEDGSYEQYF. In DNA form, the CDR3 reads TGTGCCAGCAGCGTAGAAGACGGCTCCTACGAGCAGTACTTC.